This TCR beta chain was profiled in a study of cytomegalovirus exposure and HLA in healthy donors. PCR amplification relied on 60 Vbeta primers (plus 13 Jbeta primers). Using immunoSEQ multiplex PCR, the repertoire was profiled, and TCRdb retains in-frame clones only, with some absent. The sample lists approximately 88,000 clones, 64% occurring once. The CDR3 length is 13 residues. Looked up from germline, CDR1 is SQVTM and CDR2 is ANQGSEA. V lost 7 bases and J lost 5; bases outside the gene matches: 7. This clonotype originated in a man between 60 and 75 years old in good health and CMV-seronegative. The material sequenced was PBMCs. J is TRBJ2-7 and V is TRBV29-1, with 11 bases that match TRBD1. The CDR3 loop reads CSGRTGGMDEQYF. The DNA of the CDR3 is TGCAGCGGCCGGACAGGGGGCATGGACGAGCAGTACTTC.